What follows are 7 T cell receptor beta chains derived from one specimen sequenced in a study of naive and memory T cell subsets. The beta constant-region primer was an equimolar mix of two oligonucleotides covering TRBC1 and TRBC2. TCRdb re-called the UMI-ligation and nested PCR reads with MiXCR, one entry per CDR3 protein. The profile shows 65,000 to 85,000 distinct CDR3 sequences, roughly 13% of them singletons. The sample was central memory CD4+ T cells from blood. These receptors all stem from a human donor in good health.

This clonotype was detected ten times or more. The rearrangement links TRBV29-1 to TRBJ2-7; possible D gene TRBD1, 8 bases. Trimming removed 7 bases at V and 3 bases at J, with 13 bases between. CDR1 is SQVTM, CDR2 ANQGSEA, per germline. The CDR3 has 12 amino acids. The CDR3 spells CSADRDYYEQYF. The CDR3 nucleotides read TGCAGCGCGGACAGGGACTACTACGAGCAGTACTTC.

The chain employs TRBV5-1 and TRBJ2-2; 7 positions agree with TRBD1. Germline loops: CDR1 SGHRS, CDR2 YFSETQ. V was clipped by 0 bases and J by 2 bases; unmatched bases: 10. CDR3 size: 18 residues. For the CDR3, the DNA is TGCGCCAGCAGCTTGGGACAGGGCCAGACGCGAAACACCGGGGAGCTGTTTTTT. The encoded protein is CASSLGQGQTRNTGELFF.

The sample holds many counts of this clonotype. The gene calls are TRBV20-1 and TRBJ1-5, with D perhaps TRBD1 (5 bases). This CDR3 region has 13 residues. CDR1 and CDR2 from the germline V gene are DFQATT and SNEGSKA (reference sequence). V dropped 6 bases and J dropped 6 bases, with 15 bases sitting between them. The CDR3 DNA sequence: TGCAGTGCGGGGGAGTACCCCAGTCAGCCCCAGCATTTT. Protein product: CSAGEYPSQPQHF.

This clonotype occurred a few times. The chain has TRBV7-9 and TRBJ1-6; TRBD1 matches at 8 bases. This CDR3 region has 14 residues. Per germline, CDR1 SEHNR and CDR2 FQNEAQ (reference sequence). Trimming took 6 bases from V and 5 from J; bases not matched to a gene: 3. CDR3 in DNA: TGTGCCAGCAGAGGGACAGGAGATAATTCACCCCTCCACTTT. This gives the protein CASRGTGDNSPLHF.

This chain links TRBV11-3 with TRBJ2-2; 7 nucleotides agree with TRBD2. The V segment lost 4 bases and the J segment 4 bases; nucleotides outside the gene matches: 9. The germline V gene has CDR1 SGHNT and CDR2 YENEEA. The CDR3 has 16 residues. For the CDR3, the DNA is TGTGCCAGCAGCTCCTTTAGCGGGTACGGCACCGGGGAGCTGTTTTTT. It encodes CASSSFSGYGTGELFF.

In its sample, this clonotype was seen many times. The chain joins TRBV20-1 to TRBJ2-7, with 10 positions matching TRBD1. V dropped 3 bases and J dropped 2; count of bases not matched to a gene: 1. The CDR3 covers 13 residues. CDR1 DFQATT and CDR2 SNEGSKA come from the germline V gene (reference sequence). CDR3 DNA: TGCAGTGCTAGTGGGACAGGGGCCTACGAGCAGTACTTC. The encoded protein is CSASGTGAYEQYF.

There are many counts of this clonotype. This chain connects TRBV20-1 to TRBJ1-5; the match to TRBD1 covers 8 bases. Germline V gene sequence: CDR1 DFQATT, CDR2 SNEGSKA (reference sequence). The V gene end was trimmed by 2 bases and the J gene end by 4 bases; junction bases not matched to a gene: 4. The CDR3 loop spans 14 amino acids. For the CDR3, the DNA is TGCAGTGCTAGATCCGACAGGGGAAATCAGCCCCAGCATTTT. Residues: CSARSDRGNQPQHF.